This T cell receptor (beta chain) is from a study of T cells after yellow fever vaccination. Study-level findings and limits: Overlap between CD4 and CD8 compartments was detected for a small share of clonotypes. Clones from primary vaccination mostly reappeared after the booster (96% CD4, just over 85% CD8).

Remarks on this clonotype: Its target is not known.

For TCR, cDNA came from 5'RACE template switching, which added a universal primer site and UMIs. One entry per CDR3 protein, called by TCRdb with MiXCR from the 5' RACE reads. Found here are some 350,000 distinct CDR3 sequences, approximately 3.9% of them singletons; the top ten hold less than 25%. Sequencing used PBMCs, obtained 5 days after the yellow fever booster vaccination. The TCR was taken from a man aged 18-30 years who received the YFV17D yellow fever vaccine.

DNA for the CDR3: TGTGCCAGCAATCCATGGGGCGGGGGTCTCAGCGAGCAGTACGTC. It codes for CASNPWGGGLSEQYV. The gene calls are TRBV6-2 or TRBV6-3 and TRBJ2-7; 7 nucleotides agree with TRBD2. Per germline, CDR1 MNHEY and CDR2 SVGEGT. There are 15 residues in the CDR3. Trimming cost V 7 bases and J 6 bases; bases outside gene matches: 15.